The 18 T cell receptor beta chains reported below all come from one sample, sequenced in a study of cytomegalovirus exposure and HLA in healthy donors (dated by TCRdb to about 2017). To prepare the library, the immunoSEQ multiplex PCR assay was applied. A mixture of 60 forward primers for TCR Vbeta segments and 13 reverse primers for TCR Jbeta segments was used in the multiplex PCR. The table was pulled from immuneACCESS by TCRdb, which kept in-frame rearrangements only. Such tables lose some clones; where checked, under half of the loss comes from unresolved V genes, and the rest has no known cause. In this sample the table shows 170,000 or so clones, 60% to 85% of which occur a single time. The ten top clones hold around 5.7% of the sample. The sequencing sample was made of PBMCs. These receptors all stem from a man in his forties in good health and CMV-seronegative.

This clone was observed a handful of times. The genes are TRBV9 and TRBJ1-2; 7 bases match TRBD1. J lost 8 bases, V lost 3 bases, and 13 bases had no gene match. The germline V gene encodes CDR1 SGDLS and CDR2 YYNGEE. The CDR3 runs to 15 residues. The CDR3 region is CASSALGGGASGYTF. Written as DNA, the CDR3 is TGTGCCAGCAGCGCCCTCGGAGGGGGCGCGTCCGGCTACACCTTC.

V is TRBV6-6 and J is TRBJ1-4; 7 bases fit TRBD1. Losses at the gene ends were 2 bases for V and 6 bases for J; bases not matched to a gene: 9. CDR1 is MNHNY and CDR2 is SVGAGI in the germline V gene (reference sequence). The CDR3 spans 16 residues. CDR3 DNA: TGTGCCAGCAGTTACGGCGACAGGGTCACGGATGAAAAACTGTTTTTT. Amino acids: CASSYGDRVTDEKLFF.

V gene TRBV5-6 combines with J gene TRBJ2-2; 13 nucleotides agree with TRBD2. Losses at the gene ends were 3 bases for V and 3 bases for J; bases not matched to a gene: 5. Germline assignment: CDR1 SGHDT and CDR2 YYEEEE. The CDR3 contains 17 residues. CDR3 loop: CASSSTGLAGYTGELFF. Here the CDR3 DNA reads TGTGCCAGCAGCTCTACGGGACTAGCGGGATACACCGGGGAGCTGTTTTTT. Full variable domain (rest looked up from reference TRBV5-6 and TRBJ2-2): DAGVTQSPTHLIKTRGQQVTLRCSPKSGHDTVSWYQQALGQGPQFIFQYYEEEERQRGNFPDRFSGHQFPNYSSELNVNALLLGDSALYLCASSSTGLAGYTGELFFGEGSRLTVL.

This clone appeared a few times. The chain combines TRBV7-2 with TRBJ1-2; the match to TRBD1 covers 8 bases. J lost 8 bases, V lost 3 bases, and 5 bases had no gene match. CDR1 and CDR2 from the germline V gene are SGHTA and FQGNSA. The CDR3 has 13 amino acids. The CDR3 DNA sequence: TGTGCCAGCAGCTTCGACAGGGGAGAAGGCTACACCTTC. It encodes CASSFDRGEGYTF.

The chain recombines TRBV30 with TRBJ2-5; D perhaps matches TRBD2 (5 bases). The germline CDR1 and CDR2 sequences are GTSNPN and SVGIG (reference sequence). This CDR3 region has 16 residues. V gave up 3 bases and J gave up 5 bases, with 22 bases separating them. The CDR3 DNA reads TGTGCCTGGAGCCCAACAAGGCTAGCCAGCTTGGAGACCCAGTACTTC. It translates to CAWSPTRLASLETQYF.

This clone was seen just once. CDR3 bases: TGTGCCAGCAGCCTAAGACAGGGCAGCACCGGGGAGCTGTTTTTT. Its protein is CASSLRQGSTGELFF. The chain is built from TRBV9 and TRBJ2-2; 7 bases are a match to TRBD1. The CDR3 has 15 residues. With 4 bases clipped from V and 4 bases from J, the junction kept 7 bases outside the gene matches. Looked up from germline, CDR1 is SGDLS and CDR2 is YYNGEE.

This sequence joins TRBV15 and TRBJ1-5; a possible D gene is TRBD1 (6 bases). CDR3 length: 18 residues. Trimming stripped 0 bases from V and 2 bases from J, with 17 bases between. Germline V gene data show CDR1 as LNHNV and CDR2 as YYDKDF (reference sequence). The CDR3 DNA reads TGTGCCACCAGCAGAGATCCCCAGGGGAGATGGGGCAATCAGCCCCAGCATTTT. Translating gives CATSRDPQGRWGNQPQHF. Supplemented by reference TRBV15 and TRBJ1-5, the full variable domain reads DAMVIQNPRYQVTQFGKPVTLSCSQTLNHNVMYWYQQKSSQAPKLLFHYYDKDFNNEADTPDNFQSRRPNTSFCFLDIRSPGLGDTAMYLCATSRDPQGRWGNQPQHFGDGTRLSIL.

The chain joins TRBV4-3 to TRBJ1-6; 8 nucleotides align to TRBD1. J gave up 0 bases and V 4 bases, and 5 bases lay outside the gene matches. CDR3 length: 17 residues. From germline, CDR1 is LGHNA and CDR2 YSLEER. CDR3: CASSLRTGSSYNSPLHF. The CDR3 DNA reads as TGCGCCAGCAGCCTTCGGACAGGGAGCTCCTATAATTCACCCCTCCACTTT.

V and J are TRBV19 and TRBJ2-3; D gene uncertain. The CDR3 contains 12 residues. Trimming cost V 6 bases and J 6 bases, with 10 bases left between them. Per germline, CDR1 LNHDA and CDR2 SQIVND (reference sequence). The CDR3 coding sequence is TGTGCCAGTAGGATCTCCGGGGATACGCAGTATTTT. It translates to CASRISGDTQYF.

The CDR3 DNA follows: TGTGCCAGCAGCTTAGCGGACTACTACGAGCAGTACTTC. It is translated as CASSLADYYEQYF. V gene TRBV7-6 combines with J gene TRBJ2-5, with TRBD2 as a possible D gene (6 bases). The assigned J gene may be wrong: the sequence end matches TRBJ2-7 better. Germline-derived CDR1 and CDR2 are SGHVS and FNYEAQ. The CDR3 length is 13 residues.

The chain recombines TRBV7-9 with TRBJ1-2; D gene uncertain. There are 12 residues in the CDR3. V was cut by 5 bases and J by 4 bases, with 8 bases left in between. The germline V gene encodes CDR1 SEHNR and CDR2 FQNEAQ (reference sequence). The CDR3 DNA reads as TGTGCCAGCAGCCAGGAGGGCTATGGCTACACCTTC. This codes for CASSQEGYGYTF.

The rearrangement joins TRBV7-2 to TRBJ1-2; D call uncertain. Germline CDR1 SGHTA, CDR2 FQGNSA. The germline V and J ends were trimmed by 4 bases and 4 bases, with 10 bases remaining between them. The CDR3 is 13 amino acids. CDR3 loop: CASSSGYPYGYTF. CDR3 nucleotide sequence: TGTGCCAGCAGCTCCGGGTATCCCTATGGCTACACCTTC.

The chain recombines TRBV7-3 with TRBJ1-1; 7 bases line up with TRBD1. Per the germline V gene, CDR1 is SGHTA and CDR2 is FQGTGA. Unmatched junction bases numbered 5, after V lost 5 bases and J lost 2 bases. The CDR3 is 14 amino acids. CDR3 sequence: CASSPGQRNTEAFF. The CDR3 DNA sequence: TGTGCCAGCAGCCCGGGACAGAGAAACACTGAAGCTTTCTTT.

The genes are TRBV9 and TRBJ2-7; D is ambiguous. The CDR3 runs 16 residues. V was pared by 0 bases and J by 4 bases, with 17 bases between. Germline V CDR1 and CDR2: SGDLS, YYNGEE. The CDR3 DNA follows: TGTGCCAGCAGCGTAGGCGGCAGTGAACTACCATACGAGCAGTACTTC. Encoded protein: CASSVGGSELPYEQYF.

The V gene is TRBV5-6, the J gene TRBJ1-1; D possibly corresponds to TRBD1 (5 bases). V lost 4 bases and J lost 4, with 14 bases in between. The CDR3 has 14 amino acids. In germline, CDR1 is SGHDT, CDR2 YYEEEE. The CDR3 here is CASSRAGLITEAFF. The CDR3 region has the DNA TGTGCCAGCAGCCGGGCGGGACTAATCACTGAAGCTTTCTTT. The full variable domain, in which reference TRBV5-6 and TRBJ1-1 provide the parts outside the CDR3, is DAGVTQSPTHLIKTRGQQVTLRCSPKSGHDTVSWYQQALGQGPQFIFQYYEEEERQRGNFPDRFSGHQFPNYSSELNVNALLLGDSALYLCASSRAGLITEAFFGQGTRLTVV.

This clone has more than one count but fewer than ten. The V call is TRBV10-3, the J call TRBJ2-2; 9 nucleotides align to TRBD2. The CDR3 extends over 15 amino acids. Per germline, CDR1 ENHRY and CDR2 SYGVKD. The trim removed 8 bases at V and 5 bases at J, leaving 9 bases unmatched. The CDR3 nucleotides read TGTGCCATCGGAAACTTAGCGGGAGATACCGGGGAGCTGTTTTTT. As protein: CAIGNLAGDTGELFF.

CDR3 DNA: TGCGCCAGCAGCCAAGATCAAAGAGGGACTGGAAACACCATATATTTT. Residues: CASSQDQRGTGNTIYF. J is TRBJ1-3 and V is TRBV4-3; D not resolved. CDR1 is LGHNA, CDR2 YSLEER, per germline. V was clipped by 0 bases and J by 2 bases, with 11 bases between them. CDR3 length: 16 amino acids.

The V gene is TRBV11-2, the J gene TRBJ2-7; D might be TRBD2 (5 bases). The CDR3 covers 13 residues. V lost 5 bases and J 7 bases, leaving 15 bases between the germline ends. CDR1 is SGHAT, CDR2 FQNNGV, per germline. The CDR3 protein is CASSTHPGGEQYF. CDR3 coding DNA: TGTGCCAGCAGCACTCACCCGGGCGGGGAGCAGTACTTC.